This TCR beta chain was captured in a study of blood T cell repertoires in COVID-19. This clone was counted between two and nine times. CDR1 and CDR2 (germline): SNHLY, FYNNEI. The V gene lost 3 bases and the J gene lost 4 bases, with 13 bases spanning the gap. This CDR3 is 15 amino acids long. The table came from immunoSEQ multiplex PCR; TCRdb's copy has only in-frame clones and leaves some out. The data hold some 230,000 clones, with 70% to 90% observed a single time. V is TRBV2 and J is TRBJ1-3; TRBD1 is a possible D gene (5 bases). This receptor was identified in a woman aged 50 to 60 with COVID-19, enrolled during active disease. Sample: peripheral blood. Here the CDR3 reads CASSEVRAGGNTIYF. The CDR3 nucleotides read TGTGCCAGCAGTGAGGTCAGGGCCGGAGGAAACACCATATATTTT.